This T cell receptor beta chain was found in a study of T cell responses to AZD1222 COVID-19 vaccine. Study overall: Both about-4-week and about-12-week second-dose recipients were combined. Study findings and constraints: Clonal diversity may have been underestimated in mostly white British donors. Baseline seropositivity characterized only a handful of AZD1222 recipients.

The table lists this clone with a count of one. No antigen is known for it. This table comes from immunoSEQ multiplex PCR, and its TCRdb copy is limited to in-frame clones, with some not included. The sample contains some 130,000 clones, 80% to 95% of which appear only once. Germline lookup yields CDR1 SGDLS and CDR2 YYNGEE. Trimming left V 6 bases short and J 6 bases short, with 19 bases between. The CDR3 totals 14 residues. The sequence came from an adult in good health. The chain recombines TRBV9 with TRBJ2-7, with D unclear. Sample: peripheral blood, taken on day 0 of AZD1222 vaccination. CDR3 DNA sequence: TGTGCCAGCACTCTCGGGCCGGCCACGAGCGAGCAGTACTTC. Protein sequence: CASTLGPATSEQYF.